Each of the 27 T cell receptor beta chains below was sequenced from the same sample in a study of control samples from healthy donors and cancer patients. Libraries were prepared by immunoSEQ multiplex PCR; TCRdb keeps only in-frame clonotypes and omits some of them. The data hold 100,000 to 150,000 clones, with more than 75% observed a single time. The sequenced sample was blood. Every receptor here comes from a man in his forties or fifties in good health.

This clone was recorded once. The chain employs TRBV7-3 and TRBJ2-7; 8 nucleotides match TRBD1. TRBJ2-1 explains the end of the DNA better; the J call may be wrong. From germline, CDR1 is SGHTA and CDR2 FQGTGA. The CDR3 contains 14 residues. Here the CDR3 reads CASSGSGQVDEQFF. CDR3 DNA: TGTGCCAGCAGCGGGTCGGGACAGGTCGACGAGCAGTTCTTC.

This chain joins TRBV25-1 and TRBJ2-7; TRBD2 aligns across 10 bases. Germline CDR1 is MGHDK and CDR2 is SYGVNS. The CDR3 loop spans 16 amino acids. J gave up 0 bases and V 10 bases, and 12 bases lay outside the gene matches. This chain's CDR3 is CATPLRLAGGSYEQYF. CDR3 in DNA: TGTGCCACCCCTCTCCGATTAGCGGGGGGCTCCTACGAGCAGTACTTC.

This chain uses TRBV3-1 (or the pseudogene TRBV3-2) with TRBJ2-2; possible D gene TRBD2, 7 bases. The CDR3 loop spans 20 amino acids. Germline CDR1 LGHDT, CDR2 YNNKEL (reference sequence). V gave up 1 base and J gave up 2 bases, with 23 bases separating them. CDR3 residues: CASSQGVVPVGGGNTGELFF. For the CDR3, the DNA is TGTGCCAGCAGCCAAGGGGTTGTTCCAGTAGGGGGGGGTAACACCGGGGAGCTGTTTTTT.

The V gene is TRBV5-1, the J gene TRBJ2-2, with 11 bases that match TRBD2. Losses at the gene ends were 0 bases for V and 7 bases for J; bases not matched to a gene: 5. Germline CDR1 is SGHRS and CDR2 is YFSETQ. The CDR3 loop spans 16 amino acids. The CDR3 region is CASSLEASGGIGELFF. The CDR3 coding sequence is TGCGCCAGCAGCTTGGAGGCTAGCGGGGGGATCGGGGAGCTGTTTTTT.

V and J are TRBV5-6 and TRBJ2-1; the D is unclear. Germline V gene lookup returns CDR1 SGHDT and CDR2 YYEEEE. The CDR3 contains 13 residues. The V end lost 3 bases, the J end lost 8 bases, and 12 bases lay between the germline ends. This CDR3 is CASSSNDRHEQFF. For the CDR3, the DNA is TGTGCCAGCAGCTCCAATGACCGCCATGAGCAGTTCTTC. The full variable domain, completed using reference TRBV5-6 and TRBJ2-1, is DAGVTQSPTHLIKTRGQQVTLRCSPKSGHDTVSWYQQALGQGPQFIFQYYEEEERQRGNFPDRFSGHQFPNYSSELNVNALLLGDSALYLCASSSNDRHEQFFGPGTRLTVL.

The chain couples TRBV15 to TRBJ1-3, with D possibly being TRBD1 (5 bases). V was clipped by 3 bases and J by 2 bases, with 11 bases between them. The CDR3 is made up of 15 amino acids. The germline gives CDR1 LNHNV, CDR2 YYDKDF (reference sequence). The CDR3 coding sequence is TGTGCCACCAGCAGGATGGGACTCCCTGGAAACACCATATATTTT. Protein product: CATSRMGLPGNTIYF.

The rearrangement joins TRBV7-2 to TRBJ1-5; D is perhaps TRBD1 (5 bases). This CDR3 comprises 12 residues. Germline CDR1 and CDR2: SGHTA and FQGNSA. Trimming cost V 10 bases and J 1 base, with 8 bases left between them. In DNA form, the CDR3 reads TGTGCCACGGGGGACAGCAATCAGCCCCAGCATTTT. Its translation: CATGDSNQPQHF.

The V and J genes are TRBV7-2 and TRBJ1-1; 9 positions agree with TRBD1. The CDR3 spans 14 residues. J gave up 1 base and V 4 bases, and 1 base lay outside the gene matches. Germline-derived CDR1 and CDR2 are SGHTA and FQGNSA. The DNA of the CDR3 is TGTGCCAGCAGCTCGGACAGGGGGAACACTGAAGCTTTCTTT. Translated, it gives CASSSDRGNTEAFF.

The chain combines TRBV29-1 with TRBJ2-4, with D possibly matching TRBD1 (6 bases). Germline CDR1 SQVTM, CDR2 ANQGSEA. The CDR3 totals 13 residues. V was clipped by 6 bases and J by 2 bases, with 11 bases between them. The CDR3 DNA follows: TGCAGCGTAGCAGGGGCGACCAAAAACATTCAGTACTTC. Its protein product is CSVAGATKNIQYF.

V is TRBV15 and J is TRBJ2-1, with D possibly matching TRBD1 (6 bases). The CDR3 runs to 13 residues. Germline V gene data show CDR1 as LNHNV and CDR2 as YYDKDF (reference sequence). The V end lost 5 bases, the J end lost 9 bases, and 14 bases lay between the germline ends. The CDR3 is CATSGAGESEQFF. Written as DNA, the CDR3 is TGTGCCACCAGCGGAGCAGGGGAGAGTGAGCAGTTCTTC.

The rearrangement joins TRBV27 to TRBJ1-1, with D hard to call. CDR1 is MNHEY and CDR2 is SMNVEV in the germline V gene (reference sequence). V was clipped by 2 bases and J by 4 bases, with 14 bases between them. The CDR3 is made up of 15 amino acids. CDR3 DNA sequence: TGTGCCAGCAGTTTAATACCGAAGTCTCTCACTGAAGCTTTCTTT. Amino acids: CASSLIPKSLTEAFF.

This rearrangement joins TRBV2 to TRBJ1-1; 9 nucleotides agree with TRBD1. V shed 5 bases and J 3 bases; nucleotides not matched to a gene: 4. This CDR3 comprises 14 residues. Germline V gene lookup returns CDR1 SNHLY and CDR2 FYNNEI. CDR3 in DNA: TGTGCCAGCAGTTCGGACAGGGGTTACACTGAAGCTTTCTTT. This sequence encodes CASSSDRGYTEAFF.

V usage is TRBV6-2 or TRBV6-3 and J usage is TRBJ1-4, with 9 bases that match TRBD1. V shed 2 bases and J 7 bases; nucleotides not matched to a gene: 8. Germline V gene data show CDR1 as MNHEY and CDR2 as SVGEGT. The CDR3 is 16 amino acids. CDR3 nucleotide sequence: TGTGCCAGCAGTTACCGATCCGGGACAGGGCGTGAAAAACTGTTTTTT. It yields the protein CASSYRSGTGREKLFF.

This clone was seen a few times. V and J are TRBV5-6 and TRBJ1-1; 12 bases align to TRBD1. Germline trimming cut 2 bases from V and 5 bases from J; bases unmatched to any gene: 4. The CDR3 totals 15 residues. CDR1 is SGHDT and CDR2 is YYEEEE in the germline V gene. The CDR3 reads CASSFWDRGRTEAFF. The DNA for the CDR3 is TGTGCCAGCAGCTTCTGGGACAGGGGGCGAACTGAAGCTTTCTTT.

This rearrangement joins TRBV6-2 or TRBV6-3 to TRBJ1-1, with D unclear. Germline-derived CDR1 and CDR2 are MNHEY and SVGEGT. The CDR3 contains 16 residues. The V end was cut by 0 bases, the J end by 7 bases, with 18 bases between. CDR3 nucleotide sequence: TGTGCCAGCAGTTACTCCCACACGGCACTCGCTCATGAAGCTTTCTTT. Its translation is CASSYSHTALAHEAFF.

The genes are TRBV24-1 and TRBJ2-3; D is uncertain. The CDR3 runs 13 residues. CDR1 KGHDR and CDR2 SFDVKD come from the germline V gene. The V gene lost 1 base and the J gene lost 7 bases, with 8 bases spanning the gap. As DNA, the CDR3 is TGTGCCACCAGTGATTTAAGAGCGAATACGCAGTATTTT. Translation: CATSDLRANTQYF.

V is TRBV19 and J is TRBJ2-7, with 8 nucleotides matching TRBD2. The trim removed 8 bases at V and 2 bases at J, leaving 8 bases unmatched. Germline CDR1 reads LNHDA; CDR2 reads SQIVND (reference sequence). This CDR3 region has 14 residues. The CDR3 sequence is CASSRGLGAYEQYF. The CDR3 DNA is TGTGCCAGTTCTAGGGGACTAGGGGCCTACGAGCAGTACTTC.

The gene calls are TRBV21-1 and TRBJ1-6; the D call in the table, TRBD1, was not verified against the DNA. TRBV21-1 is shown as a pseudogene. This CDR3 is built from 17 residues. For the CDR3, the DNA is TGTGCCAGCAGCGCAACATTGGACAGCTCCTATAATTCACCCCTCCACTTT. This translates into CASSATLDSSYNSPLHF.

The chain joins TRBV4-3 to TRBJ2-3; D possibly corresponds to TRBD1 (6 bases). Germline CDR1 LGHNA, CDR2 YSLEER. The CDR3 extends over 14 amino acids. Deletions cut 3 bases from V and 4 bases from J, with 11 bases between. The CDR3, as DNA: TGCGCCAGCAGCCATGGGGCAGGGGCAGATACGCAGTATTTT. Residues: CASSHGAGADTQYF.

The chain couples TRBV9 to TRBJ1-1; D uncertain. The CDR3 contains 14 residues. V lost 3 bases and J lost 0, with 9 bases in between. Germline-derived CDR1 and CDR2 are SGDLS and YYNGEE. CDR3 DNA sequence: TGTGCCAGCAGCGCCGGAGCCTTGAACACTGAAGCTTTCTTT. Its protein product is CASSAGALNTEAFF.

This chain uses TRBV23-1 with TRBJ1-5, with a possible D match to TRBD1 (6 bases). TRBV23-1 is an open reading frame, and its role is uncertain. V was trimmed by 1 base and J by 2 bases, leaving 15 bases between them. The CDR3 runs to 17 residues. The CDR3 nucleotides are TGCGCCAGCAGTCAATTCGTCGGAGGGGGAGGCAATCAGCCCCAGCATTTT. Amino acid sequence: CASSQFVGGGGNQPQHF.

J is TRBJ1-2 and V is TRBV2; TRBD1 aligns across 7 bases. The germline V gene has CDR1 SNHLY and CDR2 FYNNEI. The junction had 15 bases not matched to a gene; V was cut back by 4 bases and J by 7 bases. The CDR3 length is 16 residues. In nucleotides, the CDR3 is TGTGCCAGCAGTGTACATCTTTCGGTAGGGGGCTCTGGCTACACCTTC. Protein product: CASSVHLSVGGSGYTF.

The V call is TRBV5-6, the J call TRBJ1-6; no clear D. Germline loops: CDR1 SGHDT, CDR2 YYEEEE. Trimming removed 1 base from V and 9 bases from J, with 5 bases in between. The CDR3 spans 12 residues. The CDR3 coding sequence is TGTGCCAGCAGCTTGCGAGGTTCACCCCTCCACTTT. It codes for CASSLRGSPLHF.

The rearrangement uses TRBV24-1 and TRBJ1-4; 7 nucleotides line up with TRBD1. V shed 11 bases, J shed 8 bases, and the junction held 10 bases outside the gene matches. Germline lookup yields CDR1 KGHDR and CDR2 SFDVKD. This CDR3 spans 13 amino acids. The chain's CDR3 is CAMPSGDSEKLFF. CDR3 nucleotide sequence: TGTGCCATGCCATCGGGGGACAGCGAAAAACTGTTTTTT.

The chain couples TRBV5-6 to TRBJ2-6, with 7 bases that match TRBD1. CDR3 length: 16 amino acids. Germline V gives CDR1 SGHDT, CDR2 YYEEEE. V shed 2 bases and J 0 bases; nucleotides not matched to a gene: 2. CDR3 sequence (DNA): TGTGCCAGCAGCTTTCACAGGGGCTCTGGGGCCAACGTCCTGACTTTC. Its protein product is CASSFHRGSGANVLTF.

The sample holds a few counts of this clone. The chain combines TRBV2 with TRBJ1-4; no firm D call. This CDR3 contains 14 residues. V was pared by 6 bases and J by 3 bases, with 11 bases between. CDR1 is SNHLY, CDR2 FYNNEI, per germline. The CDR3, as DNA: TGTGCCAGCAGGGGGAGGAGAGCTAATGAAAAACTGTTTTTT. This sequence encodes CASRGRRANEKLFF.

The V and J genes are TRBV7-2 and TRBJ2-3; unclear D gene. The CDR3 length is 15 residues. The germline V gene has CDR1 SGHTA and CDR2 FQGNSA. Trimming took off 3 bases at V and 6 bases at J, with 16 bases between the two ends. CDR3 DNA sequence: TGTGCCAGCAGCTTTCCCGGTCAGTTTTGGGATACGCAGTATTTT. Residues: CASSFPGQFWDTQYF. The full variable domain, with the rest looked up from reference TRBV7-2 and TRBJ2-3, is GAGVSQSPSNKVTEKGKDVELRCDPISGHTALYWYRQSLGQGLEFLIYFQGNSAPDKSGLPSDRFSAERTGGSVSTLTIQRTQQEDSAVYLCASSFPGQFWDTQYFGPGTRLTVL.